Presented here are 9 T cell receptor beta chains from one specimen sequenced in a study of blood T cells in healthy people across ages. The authors ran a second PCR of about 6 to 12 cycles using a sample-barcoded 5' primer and a J-beta primer mix. TCRdb re-called the 5' RACE reads through MiXCR, storing one row per CDR3 protein. The profile shows some 750,000 distinct CDR3 sequences, 22% of them singletons. The sequencing sample was made of blood. The source of these receptors is a man in his sixties or seventies in good health.

This chain links TRBV27 with TRBJ1-6; D might be TRBD1 (5 bases). Germline V gene data show CDR1 as MNHEY and CDR2 as SMNVEV (reference sequence). Between the trimmed V and J ends, which lost 4 bases and 8 bases, there was a span of 12 bases. The CDR3 has 14 residues. The CDR3 nucleotides read TGTGCCAGCAGTTCTACAGGTTTTTATTCACCCCTCCACTTT. This translates into CASSSTGFYSPLHF.

This clonotype was detected ten times or more. V gene TRBV29-1 combines with J gene TRBJ2-1; D remains ambiguous. V was shortened by 4 bases and J by 9 bases, with 10 bases between the two germline ends. The V gene's germline CDR1 is SQVTM and CDR2 ANQGSEA. The CDR3 spans 11 residues. This CDR3 reads CSVGTYVEQFF. CDR3 DNA: TGCAGCGTTGGGACGTACGTTGAGCAGTTCTTC.

This clonotype showed up just a few times. This chain joins TRBV5-1 and TRBJ1-1; D is unclear. The CDR3 covers 13 residues. CDR1 is SGHRS, CDR2 YFSETQ, per germline. The germline V and J ends were trimmed by 4 bases and 3 bases, with 10 bases remaining between them. CDR3 amino acids: CASSTDQHTEAFF. In DNA, the CDR3 is TGCGCCAGCAGCACAGACCAACACACTGAAGCTTTCTTT.

This clonotype came up a few times. V usage is TRBV19 and J usage is TRBJ1-1; D may be TRBD1 (6 bases). This CDR3 comprises 13 residues. Germline lookup yields CDR1 LNHDA and CDR2 SQIVND (reference sequence). The V end lost 3 bases, the J end lost 6 bases, and 11 bases lay between the germline ends. CDR3 coding DNA: TGTGCCAGTAGTATGGGGGGCGCCCCTGAAGCTTTCTTT. Its translation is CASSMGGAPEAFF. The entire variable domain, with the rest obtained from reference TRBV19 and TRBJ1-1, is as follows: DGGITQSPKYLFRKEGQNVTLSCEQNLNHDAMYWYRQDPGQGLRLIYYSQIVNDFQKGDIAEGYSVSREKKESFPLTVTSAQKNPTAFYLCASSMGGAPEAFFGQGTRLTVV.

The chain joins TRBV6-2 or TRBV6-3 to TRBJ1-5, with 8 positions matching TRBD1. With 6 bases clipped from V and 6 bases from J, the junction kept 13 bases outside the gene matches. The CDR3 sequence is 16 residues long. Germline V CDR1 and CDR2: MNHEY, SVGEGT. The CDR3 DNA is TGTGCCAGCAGATCTCTCAGGACAGGGCGGACTCAGCCCCAGCATTTT. Its translation is CASRSLRTGRTQPQHF.

The chain employs TRBV7-9 and TRBJ2-1; TRBD1 agrees at 9 bases. The junction had 10 bases not matched to a gene; V was cut back by 5 bases and J by 5 bases. The length of the CDR3 is 16 residues. CDR1 SEHNR and CDR2 FQNEAQ come from the germline V gene (reference sequence). The CDR3 DNA follows: TGTGCCAGCAGCCCCCAGACAGGGGGGAGGAACAATGAGCAGTTCTTC. Its translation is CASSPQTGGRNNEQFF.

This chain links TRBV5-6 with TRBJ1-4; possible D gene TRBD1, 6 bases. V lost 0 bases and J lost 10, with 13 bases in between. Germline V gives CDR1 SGHDT, CDR2 YYEEEE. The CDR3 consists of 14 residues. CDR3 sequence: CASSLGTGTGKLFF. DNA for the CDR3: TGTGCCAGCAGCTTGGGAACAGGGACTGGAAAACTGTTTTTT.

Turning to this clonotype: This sequence may be a read error, since a much larger clone differs from it by one base. The rearrangement links TRBV5-6 to TRBJ1-3; D may be TRBD1 (5 bases). V was trimmed by 7 bases and J by 4 bases, leaving 6 bases between them. The CDR3 has 11 amino acids. Per germline, CDR1 SGHDT and CDR2 YYEEEE. The CDR3 bases are TGTGCCAGCCCAGGGGGAAACACCATATATTTT. This gives the protein CASPGGNTIYF.

The CDR3: CASSQDRLKQYF. CDR3 in DNA: TGTGCCAGCAGCCAAGATCGGTTAAAGCAGTACTTC. This sequence joins TRBV14 and TRBJ2-5; D gene unclear. The CDR3 loop spans 12 amino acids. V lost 0 bases and J lost 11, with 10 bases in between. CDR1 SGHDN and CDR2 FVKESK come from the germline V gene.